Sequencing of this TCR beta chain was carried out in a study of blood T cell repertoires in COVID-19. The data were produced by immunoSEQ multiplex PCR, yet TCRdb's version contains in-frame clones alone and is incomplete. Found here are about 330,000 clones, 88% of them singletons; the top ten hold less than 6.5%. The V end lost 5 bases, the J end lost 0 bases, and 8 bases lay between the germline ends. This CDR3 region has 14 residues. Looked up from germline, CDR1 is SNHLY and CDR2 is FYNNEI. The sample comprised PBMCs or T cells enriched from blood (not recorded which). The TCR sequence derives from a man younger than 45 who had recovered from COVID-19. The rearrangement links TRBV2 to TRBJ1-5; D unresolved. The CDR3 region has the DNA TGTGCCAGCAGTCGTGACACTAGCAATCAGCCCCAGCATTTT. Protein: CASSRDTSNQPQHF. Full variable domain (missing parts from reference TRBV2 and TRBJ1-5): EPEVTQTPSHQVTQMGQEVILRCVPISNHLYFYWYRQILGQKVEFLVSFYNNEISEKSEIFDDQFSVERPDGSNFTLKIRSTKLEDSAMYFCASSRDTSNQPQHFGDGTRLSIL.